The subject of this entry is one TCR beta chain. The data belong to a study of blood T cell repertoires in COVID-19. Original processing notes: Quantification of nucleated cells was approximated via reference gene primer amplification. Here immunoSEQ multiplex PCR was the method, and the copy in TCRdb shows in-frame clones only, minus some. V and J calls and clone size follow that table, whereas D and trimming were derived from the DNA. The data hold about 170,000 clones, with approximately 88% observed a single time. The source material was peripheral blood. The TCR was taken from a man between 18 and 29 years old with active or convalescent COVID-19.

CDR3 region: CASRGTGVHEQYF. The CDR3 DNA follows: TGTGCCAGCAGAGGGACAGGGGTCCACGAGCAGTACTTC. The chain couples TRBV12-3 or TRBV12-4 to TRBJ2-7; 10 bases match TRBD1. Germline trimming cut 6 bases from V and 5 bases from J; bases unmatched to any gene: 4. The CDR3 contains 13 residues.